Below, 6 T cell receptor beta chains from the same sample are listed, as sequenced in a study of T cell responses to AZD1222 COVID-19 vaccine. The protocol was immunoSEQ multiplex PCR, while the TCRdb copy is restricted to in-frame clones and leaves out a portion. The data show approximately 140,000 clones, more than 85% seen once. The material sequenced was peripheral blood, taken on day 0 of AZD1222 vaccination. These receptors were obtained from an adult in good health.

This chain links TRBV28 with TRBJ2-7, with 7 bases fitting TRBD2. Trimming removed 3 bases from V and 5 bases from J; junction bases left unmatched: 7. Per germline, CDR1 MDHEN and CDR2 SYDVKM. This CDR3 region has 14 residues. CDR3 protein: CASSFETSSDEQYF. As DNA, the CDR3 is TGTGCCAGCAGTTTCGAGACTAGCAGCGACGAGCAGTACTTC.

CDR3 nucleotide sequence: TGTGCCACCAGTGGGGGACAGGGGTTGACAGATACGCAGTATTTT. Translating gives CATSGGQGLTDTQYF. The rearrangement uses TRBV24-1 and TRBJ2-3; 10 nucleotides match TRBD1. V gave up 5 bases and J gave up 3 bases; unmatched junction bases: 4. This CDR3 contains 15 residues. Germline V CDR1 and CDR2: KGHDR, SFDVKD.

The chain carries TRBV4-2 and TRBJ2-5; 7 bases fit TRBD2. Germline V gene sequence: CDR1 LGHNA, CDR2 YNFKEQ. Germline trimming cut 2 bases from V and 4 bases from J; bases unmatched to any gene: 16. The CDR3 has 18 residues. CDR3 sequence reads: CASSQSVTSARGGETQYF. CDR3 coding DNA: TGTGCCAGCAGCCAAAGCGTAACTAGCGCCCGGGGCGGAGAGACCCAGTACTTC.

The V gene is TRBV5-5, the J gene TRBJ1-2, with a tentative D call TRBD1 (5 bases). The CDR3 has 15 residues. Trimming removed 2 bases from V and 0 bases from J, with 11 bases in between. CDR1 SGHKS and CDR2 YYEKEE come from the germline V gene (reference sequence). The CDR3 sequence is CASSFWRGANYGYTF. Here the CDR3 DNA reads TGTGCCAGCAGCTTTTGGAGGGGAGCTAACTATGGCTACACCTTC.

V usage is TRBV5-1 and J usage is TRBJ2-1; 7 bases are a match to TRBD2. This CDR3 region has 16 residues. V shed 0 bases, J shed 2 bases, and the junction held 5 bases outside the gene matches. The V gene's germline CDR1 is SGHRS and CDR2 YFSETQ. The CDR3 bases are TGCGCCAGCAGCTTGGGGCCACGGGGGGCCTACAATGAGCAGTTCTTC. It codes for CASSLGPRGAYNEQFF.

This clone showed up just once. The chain combines TRBV7-2 with TRBJ1-1, with a weak D call TRBD1 (5 bases). The germline CDR1 and CDR2 sequences are SGHTA and FQGNSA. The CDR3 extends over 13 amino acids. V lost 6 bases to trimming and J lost 3 bases, with 11 bases between them. The CDR3 loop reads CASRWGGDTEAFF. CDR3 coding DNA: TGTGCCAGCAGATGGGGGGGGGACACTGAAGCTTTCTTT.